Shown below are 5 T cell receptor beta chains from a single sample sequenced in a study of cytomegalovirus exposure and HLA in healthy donors (dated by TCRdb to about 2017). Libraries came from the immunoSEQ multiplex PCR assay. For the multiplex PCR, a mixture combining 60 forward primers for TCR Vbeta segments and 13 reverse primers for TCR Jbeta segments was used. As stored in TCRdb, this immuneACCESS dataset retains in-frame rearrangements with V and J assigned. A fraction of the clones does not appear; measured against another copy, unresolved V genes explain less than half of the discrepancy, and the remainder lacks a known reason. The sample has about 230,000 clones on record, roughly 78% of them singletons. Approximately 0.47% of the sample is held by the ten biggest clonotypes. Sequences were obtained from PBMCs. These receptors all stem from a boy under 18 in good health and CMV-seronegative.

The V gene is TRBV9, the J gene TRBJ2-3; tentative D call: TRBD2 (5 bases). The V gene's germline CDR1 is SGDLS and CDR2 YYNGEE. Trimming stripped 3 bases from V and 4 bases from J, with 12 bases between. The CDR3 length is 14 residues. In nucleotides, the CDR3 is TGTGCCAGCAGCGATTCCCGGGGATCAGATACGCAGTATTTT. The encoded protein is CASSDSRGSDTQYF.

The chain employs TRBV10-1 and TRBJ2-7, with a possible D match to TRBD1 (7 bases). CDR3 size: 18 residues. V gave up 8 bases and J gave up 3 bases, with 29 bases separating them. Germline CDR1 WNHNN, CDR2 SYGVQD (reference sequence). The CDR3: CASCAEIHRGGDHYEQYF. Here the CDR3 DNA reads TGCGCCAGCTGCGCCGAAATCCACAGGGGAGGCGATCACTACGAGCAGTACTTC.

The V and J genes are TRBV29-1 and TRBJ1-1, with D perhaps TRBD1 (5 bases). Between the trimmed V and J ends, which lost 3 bases and 7 bases, there was a span of 15 bases. The V gene's germline CDR1 is SQVTM and CDR2 ANQGSEA. The CDR3 length is 13 residues. The CDR3 is CSVDRENSIEAFF. CDR3 nucleotide sequence: TGCAGCGTTGACAGGGAAAATAGTATTGAAGCTTTCTTT.

The table lists this clone with a few counts. A junction boundary mismatches the germline segment, possibly from a read error. The rearrangement joins TRBV7-9 to TRBJ2-5, with 9 bases that match TRBD1. The CDR3 covers 18 residues. Per the germline V gene, CDR1 is SEHNR and CDR2 is FQNEAQ (reference sequence). The CDR3 nucleotides are TGTTCCAGCAGCCCTAGACTAACAGGGGGCCCATTCCAAGAGACCCAGTACTTC. Amino acid sequence: CSSSPRLTGGPFQETQYF.

V and J are TRBV10-3 and TRBJ2-7; TRBD1 is a possible D gene (5 bases). Germline loops: CDR1 ENHRY, CDR2 SYGVKD. The CDR3 totals 13 residues. V lost 10 bases to trimming and J lost 6 bases, with 19 bases between them. For the CDR3, the DNA is TGTGCCACCTCCAACAGGATCCTTTTCGAGCAGTACTTC. As protein: CATSNRILFEQYF.